What follows describes a single T cell receptor beta chain. MiXCR was run by TCRdb on the RACE reads, yielding one entry per CDR3 protein. The repertoire holds tens of thousands of distinct CDR3 sequences, with about 15% as singletons. The time point here: pre-sensitization, week 0. Treatment given: therapeutic diphenylcyclopropenone sensitization with weekly scalp DPC. The data originate from a study of human T cells and chemical hapten exposure. The origin of this receptor is a woman between 45 and 60 years old with alopecia areata. Some clones in this sample may be carry-over from other donors' samples. The sequences come from whole blood, collected in connection with sensitization to the hapten diphenylcyclopropenone (DPC).

In DNA form, the CDR3 reads TGTGCCAGCAGCCCCCGACTGGGAAATTACGAGCAGTACTTC. Translated: CASSPRLGNYEQYF. This chain joins TRBV5-5 and TRBJ2-7; D gene ambiguous. The CDR3 is made up of 14 amino acids. V was shortened by 4 bases and J by 4 bases, with 15 bases between the two germline ends. Germline V gives CDR1 SGHKS, CDR2 YYEKEE (reference sequence). Based on the CDR3 plus reference TRBV5-5 and TRBJ2-7, the full variable domain is DAGVTQSPTHLIKTRGQQVTLRCSPISGHKSVSWYQQVLGQGPQFIFQYYEKEERGRGNFPDRFSARQFPNYSSELNVNALLLGDSALYLCASSPRLGNYEQYFGPGTRLTVT.